Below, one T cell receptor (beta chain) is given with its context. Its antigen remains unidentified. This entry comes from a study of PD-1 blockade in classical Hodgkin lymphoma. This table comes from immunoSEQ multiplex PCR, and its TCRdb copy is limited to in-frame clones, with some not included. Of about 46,000 clones listed, roughly 80% are singletons. Study outcomes and limitations: Newly diagnosed patients were reported to exhibit reduced baseline TCR diversity relative to healthy donors. Unlike CD8+ TCR diversity, which did not rise significantly by C4D1, CD4+ TCR diversity did.

The time point denotes: cycle 4 day 1 (C4D1), after less than 7 weeks of nivolumab. Every patient experienced relapse after autologous stem cell transplantation, and brentuximab vedotin exposure varied. Germline V gene sequence: CDR1 SGHTA, CDR2 FQGTGA. This CDR3 region has 13 residues. Between the trimmed V and J ends, which lost 5 bases and 4 bases, there was a span of 6 bases. This chain joins TRBV7-3 and TRBJ2-6; unclear D gene. This specimen was peripheral blood mononuclear cells (PBMCs), taken before the fourth cycle of nivolumab. This TCR came from a human donor with classical Hodgkin lymphoma. The CDR3 loop reads CASSPSGANVLTF. CDR3 in DNA: TGTGCCAGCAGCCCTTCGGGGGCCAACGTCCTGACTTTC.